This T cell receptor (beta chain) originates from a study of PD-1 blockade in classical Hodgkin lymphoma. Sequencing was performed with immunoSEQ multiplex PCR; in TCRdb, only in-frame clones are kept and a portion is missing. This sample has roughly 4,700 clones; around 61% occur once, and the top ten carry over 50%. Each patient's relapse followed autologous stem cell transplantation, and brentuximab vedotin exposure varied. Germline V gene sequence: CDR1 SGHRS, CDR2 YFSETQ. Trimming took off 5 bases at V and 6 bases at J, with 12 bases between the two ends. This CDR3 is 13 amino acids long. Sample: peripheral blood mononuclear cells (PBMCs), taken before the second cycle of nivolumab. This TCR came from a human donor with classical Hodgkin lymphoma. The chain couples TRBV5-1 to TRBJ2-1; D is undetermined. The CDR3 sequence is CASSTNIGNEQFF. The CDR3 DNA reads TGCGCCAGCAGTACTAACATAGGCAATGAGCAGTTCTTC. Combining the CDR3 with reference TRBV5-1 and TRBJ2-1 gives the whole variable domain KAGVTQTPRYLIKTRGQQVTLSCSPISGHRSVSWYQQTPGQGLQFLFEYFSETQRNKGNFPGRFSGRQFSNSRSEMNVSTLELGDSALYLCASSTNIGNEQFFGPGTRLTVL.